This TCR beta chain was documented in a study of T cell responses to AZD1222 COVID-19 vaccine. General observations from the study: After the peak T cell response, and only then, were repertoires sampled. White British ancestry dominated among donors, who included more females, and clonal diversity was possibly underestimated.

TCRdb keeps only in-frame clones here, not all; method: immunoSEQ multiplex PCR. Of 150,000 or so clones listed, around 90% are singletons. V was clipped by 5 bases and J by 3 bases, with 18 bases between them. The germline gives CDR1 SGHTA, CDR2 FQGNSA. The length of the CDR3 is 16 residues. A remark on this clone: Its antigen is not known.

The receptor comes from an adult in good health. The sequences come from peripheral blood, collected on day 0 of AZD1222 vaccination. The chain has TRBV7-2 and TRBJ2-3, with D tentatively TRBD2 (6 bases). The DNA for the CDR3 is TGTGCCAGCAGCCCCCGACTAGTTTTAGCGACAGATACGCAGTATTTT. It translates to CASSPRLVLATDTQYF.